A selection of T cell receptor beta chains follows, all from one sample in a study of T cell changes during pregnancy in multiple sclerosis. Only in-frame clones appear in the TCRdb table, and some are missing; sequencing was by immunoSEQ multiplex PCR. The repertoire has some 38,000 clones, approximately 90% of them found once; the top ten carry almost 7%. The source was CD8+ T cells from peripheral blood mononuclear cells, collected in the third trimester of pregnancy. Every receptor here comes from a female donor with multiple sclerosis, enrolled in a pregnancy study. Both conserved end residues are trimmed from each CDR3.

TRBV19 ASSPMHRADNQPQH
TRBV6-5 ASRTRETYEQY
TRBV10-3 AISESNLPLAEPYNEQF
TRBV5-6 ASSWGTGGTHEQY
TRBV9 ASSPSSGANVLT
TRBV15 ATSRGTGTGNTIY
TRBV7-9 ASSFKQPGLRWTEAF
TRBV5-1 ASSHLPGQRPRNTEAF
TRBV13 ASSDPRGMGSEAF
TRBV30 AWSRQGVWETQY
TRBV5-1 ASSLYIGRAYNEQF
TRBV7-8 ASSLAAGKDGYT
TRBV9 ASSHLGQPYGYT
TRBV9 ASSVGGKTPEAF
TRBV29-1 SVGLSETEAF
TRBV29-1 SVEAVRGLETQY
TRBV21-1 ASSKKKGGGKLF
TRBV9 ASSPLAGAYNEQF
TRBV28 ASSLGWAGSTDTQY
TRBV7-6 ASSYQSGEITGELF
TRBV13 ASSPAGRGETEAF
TRBV7-9 ASRYGLAGPQETQY
TRBV30 AWGPDRGLYNEQF
TRBV7-3 ASSLGQNTEAF
TRBV4-3 ASSQDILRSGGDEQF
TRBV19 ASKGPYYGYT
TRBV15 ATSRGGTGGVYEQY
TRBV30 AWSVPRQLRAYNEQF
TRBV6-5 ASSSREGNYGYT
TRBV11-2 ASSLGAGGRQPQH
TRBV6-6 ASRIGQGNWNTEAF
TRBV4-3 ASSQVWTGGTEAF
TRBV4-1 ASSQGRSKMNTEAF
TRBV7-9 ASSIHRDRDGYT
TRBV7-9 ASSLATGSDLNYGYT
TRBV19 ASDPGHKTRGNTEAF
TRBV11-2 ASSSGGPGFSGNTIY
TRBV6-5 ASSYQNTGELF
TRBV11-2 ASSLDPAGGYEQY
TRBV30 AWSSTGYGNQPQH
TRBV4-3 ASSQRVQGEGYT
TRBV6-1 ASSESAGGPHEQY
TRBV27 ASTPRGQGYGYT
TRBV4-3 ASSQGFRMPAEKLF
TRBV4-1 ASSQVGRVNYGYT
TRBV10-3 AISDLQDQPQH
TRBV6-4 ASSDSEGGDTQY
TRBV7-9 ASSLILGAEAF
TRBV12-2 ASRVEDGNTIY
TRBV5-5 ASSLEQGVDTQY
TRBV27 ASSPWTGGSETQY
TRBV13 ASSPSRDFNYGYT
TRBV6-6 ASSRTPQRQPQH
TRBV9 ASSSNGVPGNEQF
TRBV2 ASSWGTGAYEQY
TRBV9 ASSVDAGTGNTIY
TRBV11-2 ASRSYGQETQY